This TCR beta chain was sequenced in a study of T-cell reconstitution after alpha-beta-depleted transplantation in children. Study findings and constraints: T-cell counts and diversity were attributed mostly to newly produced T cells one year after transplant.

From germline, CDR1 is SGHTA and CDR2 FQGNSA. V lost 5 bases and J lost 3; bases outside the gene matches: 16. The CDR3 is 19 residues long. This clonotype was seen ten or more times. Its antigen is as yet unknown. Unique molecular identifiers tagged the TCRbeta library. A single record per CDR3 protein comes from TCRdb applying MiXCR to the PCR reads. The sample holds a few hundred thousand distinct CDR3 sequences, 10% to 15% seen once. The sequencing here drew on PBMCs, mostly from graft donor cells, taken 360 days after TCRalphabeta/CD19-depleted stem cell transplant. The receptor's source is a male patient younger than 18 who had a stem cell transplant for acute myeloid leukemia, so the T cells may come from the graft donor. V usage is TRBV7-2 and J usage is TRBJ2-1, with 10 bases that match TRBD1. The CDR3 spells CASSATQSGDRGFYNEQFF. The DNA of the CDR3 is TGTGCCAGCAGCGCAACGCAATCGGGGGACAGGGGTTTCTACAATGAGCAGTTCTTC.